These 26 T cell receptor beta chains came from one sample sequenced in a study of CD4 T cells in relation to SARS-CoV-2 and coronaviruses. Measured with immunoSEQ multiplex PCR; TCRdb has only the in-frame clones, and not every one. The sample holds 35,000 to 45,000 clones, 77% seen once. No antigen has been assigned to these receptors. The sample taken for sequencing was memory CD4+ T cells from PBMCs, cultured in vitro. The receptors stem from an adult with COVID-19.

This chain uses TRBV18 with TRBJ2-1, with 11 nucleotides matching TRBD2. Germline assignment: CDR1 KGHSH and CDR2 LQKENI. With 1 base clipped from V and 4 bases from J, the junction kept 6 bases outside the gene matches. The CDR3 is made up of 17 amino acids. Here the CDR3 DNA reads TGTGCCAGCTCACCACGCCTAGCGGGAGGAACTTACAATGAGCAGTTCTTC. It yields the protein CASSPRLAGGTYNEQFF.

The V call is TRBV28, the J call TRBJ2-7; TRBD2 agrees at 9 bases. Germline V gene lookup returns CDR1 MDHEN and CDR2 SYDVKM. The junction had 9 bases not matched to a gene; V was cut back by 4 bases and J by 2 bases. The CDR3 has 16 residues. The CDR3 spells CASSSLGSGRPYEQYF. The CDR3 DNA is TGTGCCAGCAGTTCCCTGGGGAGCGGGAGGCCCTACGAGCAGTACTTC.

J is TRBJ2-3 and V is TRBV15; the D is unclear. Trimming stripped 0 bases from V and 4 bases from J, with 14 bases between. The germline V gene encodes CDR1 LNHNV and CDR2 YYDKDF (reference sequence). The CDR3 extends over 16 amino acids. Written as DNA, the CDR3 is TGTGCCACCAGCAGAGATCTTAGCCAAAGTTCAGATACGCAGTATTTT. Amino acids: CATSRDLSQSSDTQYF.

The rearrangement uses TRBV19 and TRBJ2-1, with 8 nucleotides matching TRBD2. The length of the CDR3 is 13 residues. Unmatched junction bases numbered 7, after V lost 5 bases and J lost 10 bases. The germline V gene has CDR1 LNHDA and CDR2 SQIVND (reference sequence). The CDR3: CASSGREGREQFF. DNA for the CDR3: TGTGCCAGTAGTGGACGGGAGGGCCGAGAGCAGTTCTTC. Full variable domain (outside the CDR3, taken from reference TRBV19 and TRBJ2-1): DGGITQSPKYLFRKEGQNVTLSCEQNLNHDAMYWYRQDPGQGLRLIYYSQIVNDFQKGDIAEGYSVSREKKESFPLTVTSAQKNPTAFYLCASSGREGREQFFGPGTRLTVL.

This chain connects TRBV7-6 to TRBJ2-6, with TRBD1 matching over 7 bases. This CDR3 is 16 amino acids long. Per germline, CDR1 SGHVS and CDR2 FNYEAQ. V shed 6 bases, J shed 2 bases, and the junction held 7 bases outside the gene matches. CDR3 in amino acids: CASRQGTIAGANVLTF. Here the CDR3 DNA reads TGTGCCAGCAGACAGGGGACCATCGCTGGGGCCAACGTCCTGACTTTC.

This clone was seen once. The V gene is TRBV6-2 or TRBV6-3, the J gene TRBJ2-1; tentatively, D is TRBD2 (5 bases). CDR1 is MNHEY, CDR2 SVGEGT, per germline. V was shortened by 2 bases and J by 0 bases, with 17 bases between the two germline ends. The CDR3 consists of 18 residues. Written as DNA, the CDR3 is TGTGCCAGCAGTTACGCCCTAGTGGGAGCCACCTCCTACAATGAGCAGTTCTTC. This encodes CASSYALVGATSYNEQFF.

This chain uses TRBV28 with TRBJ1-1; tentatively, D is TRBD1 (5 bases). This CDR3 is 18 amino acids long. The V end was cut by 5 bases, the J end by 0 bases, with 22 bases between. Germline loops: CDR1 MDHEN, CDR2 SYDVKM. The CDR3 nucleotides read TGTGCCAGCAGTGCCAGCGGGACCTGGAGAGACATGAACACTGAAGCTTTCTTT. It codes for CASSASGTWRDMNTEAFF.

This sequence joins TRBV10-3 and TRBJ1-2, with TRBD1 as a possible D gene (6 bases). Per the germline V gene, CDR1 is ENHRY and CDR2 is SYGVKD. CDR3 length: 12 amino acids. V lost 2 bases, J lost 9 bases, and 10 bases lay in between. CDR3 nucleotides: TGTGCCATCAGTGAGCCAGACAGGAGCTACACCTTC. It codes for CAISEPDRSYTF.

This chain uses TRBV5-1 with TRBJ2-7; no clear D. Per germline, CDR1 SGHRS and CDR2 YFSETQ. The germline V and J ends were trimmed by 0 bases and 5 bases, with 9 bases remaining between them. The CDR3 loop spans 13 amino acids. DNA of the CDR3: TGCGCCAGCAGCTTGGCCGCCCGGAACGAGCAGTACTTC. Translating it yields CASSLAARNEQYF.

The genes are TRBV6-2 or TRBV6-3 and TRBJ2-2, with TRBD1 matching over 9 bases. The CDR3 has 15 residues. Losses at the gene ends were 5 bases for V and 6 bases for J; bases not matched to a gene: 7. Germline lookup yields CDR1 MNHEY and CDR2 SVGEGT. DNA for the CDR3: TGTGCCAGCAGTCCCTGGACAGGGGTCCCCGGGGAGCTGTTTTTT. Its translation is CASSPWTGVPGELFF.

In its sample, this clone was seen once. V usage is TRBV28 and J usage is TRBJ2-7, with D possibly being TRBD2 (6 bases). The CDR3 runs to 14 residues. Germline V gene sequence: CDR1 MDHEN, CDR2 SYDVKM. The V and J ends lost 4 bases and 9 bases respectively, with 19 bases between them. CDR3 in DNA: TGTGCCAGCAGTTCCCTGATTAGGGGACTTGGGCAGTACTTC. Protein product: CASSSLIRGLGQYF.

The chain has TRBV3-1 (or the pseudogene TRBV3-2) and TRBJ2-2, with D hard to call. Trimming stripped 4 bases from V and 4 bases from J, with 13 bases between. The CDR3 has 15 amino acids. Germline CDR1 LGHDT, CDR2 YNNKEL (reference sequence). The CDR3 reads CASSPRRALTGELFF. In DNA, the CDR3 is TGTGCCAGCAGCCCCCGCCGTGCCCTCACCGGGGAGCTGTTTTTT.

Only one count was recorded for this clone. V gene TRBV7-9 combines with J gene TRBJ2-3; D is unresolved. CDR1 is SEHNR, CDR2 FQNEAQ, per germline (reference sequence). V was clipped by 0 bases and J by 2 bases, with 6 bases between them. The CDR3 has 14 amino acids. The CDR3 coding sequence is TGTGCCAGCAGCTTAGCCCCGATCACAGATACGCAGTATTTT. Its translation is CASSLAPITDTQYF.

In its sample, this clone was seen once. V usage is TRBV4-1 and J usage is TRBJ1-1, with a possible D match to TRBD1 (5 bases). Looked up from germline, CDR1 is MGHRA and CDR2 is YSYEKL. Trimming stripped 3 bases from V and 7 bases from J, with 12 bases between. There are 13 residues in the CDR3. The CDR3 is CASSHRDDSEAFF. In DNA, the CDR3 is TGCGCCAGCAGCCACAGGGATGACAGTGAAGCTTTCTTT.

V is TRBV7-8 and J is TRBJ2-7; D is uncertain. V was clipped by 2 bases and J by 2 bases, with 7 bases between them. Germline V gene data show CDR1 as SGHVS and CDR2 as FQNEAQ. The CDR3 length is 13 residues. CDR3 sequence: CASSLSVTYEQYF. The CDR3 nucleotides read TGTGCCAGCAGCTTATCGGTCACCTACGAGCAGTACTTC.

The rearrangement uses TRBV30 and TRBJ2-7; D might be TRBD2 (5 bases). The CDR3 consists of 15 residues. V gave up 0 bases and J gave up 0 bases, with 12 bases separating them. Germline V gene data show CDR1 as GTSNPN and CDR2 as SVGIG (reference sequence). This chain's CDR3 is CAWSVKRTVSYEQYF. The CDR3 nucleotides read TGTGCCTGGAGTGTAAAGCGGACGGTCTCCTACGAGCAGTACTTC.

Here the CDR3 DNA reads TGTGCCACCAGTGATCCACGGGAGGTCGGGACCCAGTACTTC. Its translation is CATSDPREVGTQYF. The chain carries TRBV24-1 and TRBJ2-5; TRBD2 matches at 7 bases. The J segment lost 7 bases and the V segment lost 3 bases, leaving 7 bases of the junction unmatched. The germline V gene encodes CDR1 KGHDR and CDR2 SFDVKD. The CDR3 runs 14 residues.

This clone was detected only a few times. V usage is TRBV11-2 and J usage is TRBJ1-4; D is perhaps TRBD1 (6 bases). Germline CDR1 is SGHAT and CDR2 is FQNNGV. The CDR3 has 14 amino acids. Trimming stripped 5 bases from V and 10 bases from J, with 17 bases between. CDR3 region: CASSAGVRRGKLFF. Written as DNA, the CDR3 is TGTGCCAGCAGCGCAGGGGTGAGGAGGGGAAAACTGTTTTTT. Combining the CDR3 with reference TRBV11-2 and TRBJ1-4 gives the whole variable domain EAGVAQSPRYKIIEKRQSVAFWCNPISGHATLYWYQQILGQGPKLLIQFQNNGVVDDSQLPKDRFSAERLKGVDSTLKIQPAKLEDSAVYLCASSAGVRRGKLFFGSGTQLSVL.

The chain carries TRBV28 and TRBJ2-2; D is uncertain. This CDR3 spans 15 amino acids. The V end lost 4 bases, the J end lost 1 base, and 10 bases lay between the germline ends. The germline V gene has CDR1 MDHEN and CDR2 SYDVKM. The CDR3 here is CASSYLARNTGELFF. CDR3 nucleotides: TGTGCCAGCAGTTATCTCGCACGGAACACCGGGGAGCTGTTTTTT.

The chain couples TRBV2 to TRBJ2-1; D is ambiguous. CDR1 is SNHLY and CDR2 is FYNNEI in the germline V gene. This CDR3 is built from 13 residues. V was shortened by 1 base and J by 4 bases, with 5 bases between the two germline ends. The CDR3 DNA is TGTGCCAGCAGTGAAGGCGGTTACAATGAGCAGTTCTTC. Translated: CASSEGGYNEQFF.

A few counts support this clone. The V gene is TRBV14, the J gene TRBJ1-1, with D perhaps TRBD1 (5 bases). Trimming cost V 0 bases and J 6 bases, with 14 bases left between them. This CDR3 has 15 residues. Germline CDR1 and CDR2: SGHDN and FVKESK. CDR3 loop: CASSQDGRGDAEAFF. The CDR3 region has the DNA TGTGCCAGCAGCCAAGATGGTCGGGGGGACGCTGAAGCTTTCTTT.

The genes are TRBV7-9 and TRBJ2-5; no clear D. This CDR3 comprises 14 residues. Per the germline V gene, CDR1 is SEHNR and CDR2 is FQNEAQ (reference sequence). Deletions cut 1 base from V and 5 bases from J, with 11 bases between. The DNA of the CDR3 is TGTGCCAGCAGCTTAGGGAGTTCCCGGGAGACCCAGTACTTC. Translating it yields CASSLGSSRETQYF.

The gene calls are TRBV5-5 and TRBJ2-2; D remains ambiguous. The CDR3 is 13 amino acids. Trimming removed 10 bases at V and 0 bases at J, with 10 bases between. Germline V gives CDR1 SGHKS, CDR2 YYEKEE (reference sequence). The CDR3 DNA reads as TGTGCCGCAAAGGGTTCGAACACCGGGGAGCTGTTTTTT. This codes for CAAKGSNTGELFF.

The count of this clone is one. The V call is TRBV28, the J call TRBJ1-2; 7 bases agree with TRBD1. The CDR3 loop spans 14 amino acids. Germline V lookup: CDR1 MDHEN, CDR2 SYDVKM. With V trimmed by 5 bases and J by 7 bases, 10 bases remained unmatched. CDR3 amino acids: CASSPFYRGSGYTF. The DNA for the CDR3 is TGTGCCAGCAGTCCCTTTTACAGGGGCTCTGGCTACACCTTC.

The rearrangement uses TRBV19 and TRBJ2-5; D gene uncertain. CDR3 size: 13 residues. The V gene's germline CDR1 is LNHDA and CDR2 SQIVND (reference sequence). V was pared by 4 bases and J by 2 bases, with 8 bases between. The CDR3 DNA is TGTGCCAGTAGTACTGGCCCGCAAGAGACCCAGTACTTC. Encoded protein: CASSTGPQETQYF.

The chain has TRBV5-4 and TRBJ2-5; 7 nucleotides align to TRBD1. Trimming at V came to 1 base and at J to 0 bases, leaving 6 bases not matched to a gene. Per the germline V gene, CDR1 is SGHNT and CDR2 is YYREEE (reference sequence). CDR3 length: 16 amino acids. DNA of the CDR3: TGTGCCAGCAGCTTGCTCGATACAGGGGACCAAGAGACCCAGTACTTC. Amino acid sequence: CASSLLDTGDQETQYF.